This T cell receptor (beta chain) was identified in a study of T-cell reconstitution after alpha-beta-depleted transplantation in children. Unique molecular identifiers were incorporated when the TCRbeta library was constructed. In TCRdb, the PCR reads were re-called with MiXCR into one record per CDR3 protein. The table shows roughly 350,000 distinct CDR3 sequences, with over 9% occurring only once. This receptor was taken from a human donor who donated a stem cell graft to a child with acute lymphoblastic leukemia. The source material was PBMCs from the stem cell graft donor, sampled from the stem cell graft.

CDR3 amino acids: CASSYRGYSAGNTIYF. The CDR3 bases are TGTGCCAGCAGCTACCGGGGCTACTCGGCTGGAAACACCATATATTTT. The chain links TRBV9 to TRBJ1-3, with D tentatively TRBD1 (5 bases). The V gene's germline CDR1 is SGDLS and CDR2 YYNGEE. The CDR3 has 16 amino acids. V was pared by 4 bases and J by 2 bases, with 16 bases between. Full variable domain (remainder filled in from reference TRBV9 and TRBJ1-3): DSGVTQTPKHLITATGQRVTLRCSPRSGDLSVYWYQQSLDQGLQFLIQYYNGEERAKGNILERFSAQQFPDLHSELNLSSLELGDSALYFCASSYRGYSAGNTIYFGEGSWLTVV.